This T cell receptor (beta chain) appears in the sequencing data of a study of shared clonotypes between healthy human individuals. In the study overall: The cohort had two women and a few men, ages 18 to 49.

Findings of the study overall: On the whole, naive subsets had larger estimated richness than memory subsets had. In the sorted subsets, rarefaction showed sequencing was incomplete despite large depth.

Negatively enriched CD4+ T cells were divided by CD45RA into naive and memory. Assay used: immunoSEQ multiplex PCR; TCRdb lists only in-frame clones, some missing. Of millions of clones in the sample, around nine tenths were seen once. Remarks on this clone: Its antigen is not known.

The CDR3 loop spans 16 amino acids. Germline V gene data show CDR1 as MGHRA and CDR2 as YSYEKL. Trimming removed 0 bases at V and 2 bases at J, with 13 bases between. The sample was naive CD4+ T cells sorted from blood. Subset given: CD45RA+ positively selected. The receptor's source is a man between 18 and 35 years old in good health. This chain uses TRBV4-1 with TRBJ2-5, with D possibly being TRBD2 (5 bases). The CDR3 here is CASSQDQRTGQETQYF. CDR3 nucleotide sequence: TGCGCCAGCAGCCAAGATCAGCGGACCGGACAAGAGACCCAGTACTTC.